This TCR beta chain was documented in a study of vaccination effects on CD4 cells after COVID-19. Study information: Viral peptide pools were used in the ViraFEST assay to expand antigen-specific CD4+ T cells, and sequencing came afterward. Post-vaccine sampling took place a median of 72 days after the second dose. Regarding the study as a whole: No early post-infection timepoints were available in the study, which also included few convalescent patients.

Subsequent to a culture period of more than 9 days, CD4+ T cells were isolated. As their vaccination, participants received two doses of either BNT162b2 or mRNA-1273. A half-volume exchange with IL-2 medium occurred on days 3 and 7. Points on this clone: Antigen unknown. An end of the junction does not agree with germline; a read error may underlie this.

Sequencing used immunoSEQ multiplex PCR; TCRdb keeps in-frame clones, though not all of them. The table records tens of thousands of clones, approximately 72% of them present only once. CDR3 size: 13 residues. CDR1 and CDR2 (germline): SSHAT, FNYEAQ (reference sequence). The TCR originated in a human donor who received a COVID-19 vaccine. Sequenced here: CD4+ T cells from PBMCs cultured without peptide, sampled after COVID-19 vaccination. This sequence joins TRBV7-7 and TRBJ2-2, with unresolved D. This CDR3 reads CASSQVDAGELFF. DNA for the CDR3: TGTGCTAGCAGCCAGGTTGACGCCGGGGAGCTGTTTTTT.